A selection of T cell receptor beta chains follows, all from one sample in a study of OX40 agonist ivuxolimab in advanced cancers. This table comes from immunoSEQ multiplex PCR, and its TCRdb copy is limited to in-frame clones, with some not included. The sample contains approximately 54,000 clones, less than 95% of which appear only once. The sequenced sample was CD4+ or CD8+ T cells sorted from blood, obtained in a trial of the OX40 agonist ivuxolimab. The receptors stem from an adult with an advanced solid tumor such as melanoma, head and neck, liver or kidney cancer. The CDR3 runs from the conserved cysteine through the conserved F or W. A D gene is named only where the DNA matches it firmly.

CARRGLETYEQYF	TRBV28	NA	TRBJ2-7
CASSVAGGLAGANVLTF	TRBV9	TRBD2	TRBJ2-6
CASSIMGKGELFF	TRBV19	NA	TRBJ2-2
CASSPLTGDYGYTF	TRBV4-1	TRBD1	TRBJ1-2
CASSGLRNYGYTF	TRBV10-2	NA	TRBJ1-2
CASSLALDTYGYTF	TRBV11-2	NA	TRBJ1-2
CASRRYGLAGGADTQYF	TRBV6-4	TRBD2	TRBJ2-3
CASSLRDHGPAFF	TRBV11-3	NA	TRBJ1-1
CASSIATRAGGNEQFF	TRBV19	TRBD1	TRBJ2-1
CASSAAIGPTPEQYF	TRBV7-8	NA	TRBJ2-7
CATSRDSSRFGEAFF	TRBV15	NA	TRBJ1-1
CASTLTGYGTDTQYF	TRBV19	NA	TRBJ2-3
CASSQGNEQFF	TRBV4-1	NA	TRBJ2-1
CAGSFLSGSGDEQYF	TRBV28	TRBD2	TRBJ2-7
CASSPGGGANTGELFF	TRBV9	TRBD2	TRBJ2-2
CASTDRMSILFGYTF	TRBV7-9	NA	TRBJ1-2
CASSPEMSGDRLNEKLFF	TRBV21-1	NA	TRBJ1-4
CASSLERFSSLDEQFF	TRBV11-2	NA	TRBJ2-1
CASWDRTMNTEAFF	TRBV19	TRBD1	TRBJ1-1
CASPPDSLNTEAFF	TRBV6-6	NA	TRBJ1-1
CASSLGTGGLETQYF	TRBV27	TRBD1	TRBJ2-5
CASSLVSDRHNYGYTF	TRBV7-9	TRBD1	TRBJ1-2
CASRTGACGYTF	TRBV23-1	TRBD1	TRBJ1-2
CASSIAGTDNEQFF	TRBV19	TRBD1	TRBJ2-1
CSAQQDTQYF	TRBV29-1	NA	TRBJ2-3
CASKVDNEQFF	TRBV2	NA	TRBJ2-1
CASSKLGHEKAGNTIYF	TRBV21-1	NA	TRBJ1-3
CASSLTGENTEAFF	TRBV6-5	TRBD1	TRBJ1-1
CASSIDSDSGNTIYF	TRBV19	NA	TRBJ1-3
CASSQVDGGSGYTF	TRBV4-3	NA	TRBJ1-2
CAWSIGGDTQYF	TRBV30	NA	TRBJ2-3
CASSESGTYNSPLHF	TRBV9	NA	TRBJ1-6
CASSYSGQVSAFF	TRBV6-5	NA	TRBJ1-1
CASREGQGSEKLFF	TRBV11-2	TRBD1	TRBJ1-4
CASSLGGTGHEKLFF	TRBV9	TRBD1	TRBJ1-4
CASSYVGAGTEAFF	TRBV27	NA	TRBJ1-1
CASSQDSSQENTEAFF	TRBV4-1	NA	TRBJ1-1
CASSSLTGNTEAFF	TRBV27	NA	TRBJ1-1